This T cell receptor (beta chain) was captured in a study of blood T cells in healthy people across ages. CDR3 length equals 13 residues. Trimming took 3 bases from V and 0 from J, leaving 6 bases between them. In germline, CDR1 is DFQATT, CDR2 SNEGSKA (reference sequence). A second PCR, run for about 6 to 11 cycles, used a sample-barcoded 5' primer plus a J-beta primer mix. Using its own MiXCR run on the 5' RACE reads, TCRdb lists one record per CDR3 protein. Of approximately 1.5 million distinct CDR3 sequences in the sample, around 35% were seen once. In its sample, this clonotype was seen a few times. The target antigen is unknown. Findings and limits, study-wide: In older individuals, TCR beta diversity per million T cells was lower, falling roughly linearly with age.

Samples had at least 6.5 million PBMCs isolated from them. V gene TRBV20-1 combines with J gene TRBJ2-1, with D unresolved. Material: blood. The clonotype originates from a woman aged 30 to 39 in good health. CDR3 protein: CSASKSSYNEQFF. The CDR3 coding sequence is TGCAGTGCTAGTAAGAGCTCCTACAATGAGCAGTTCTTC.